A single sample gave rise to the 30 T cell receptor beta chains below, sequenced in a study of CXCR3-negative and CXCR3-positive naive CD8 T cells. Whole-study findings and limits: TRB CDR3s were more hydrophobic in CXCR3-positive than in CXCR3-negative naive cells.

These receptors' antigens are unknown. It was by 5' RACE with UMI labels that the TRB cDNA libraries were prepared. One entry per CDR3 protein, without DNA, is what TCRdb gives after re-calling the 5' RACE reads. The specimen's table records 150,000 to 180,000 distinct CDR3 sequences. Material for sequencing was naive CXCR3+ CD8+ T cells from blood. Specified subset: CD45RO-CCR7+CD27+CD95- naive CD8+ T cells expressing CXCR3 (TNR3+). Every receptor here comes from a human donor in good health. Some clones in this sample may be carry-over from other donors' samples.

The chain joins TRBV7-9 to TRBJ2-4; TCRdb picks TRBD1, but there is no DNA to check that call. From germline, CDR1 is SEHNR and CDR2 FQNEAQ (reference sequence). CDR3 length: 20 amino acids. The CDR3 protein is CASSGGGQFTNWLAKNIQYF.

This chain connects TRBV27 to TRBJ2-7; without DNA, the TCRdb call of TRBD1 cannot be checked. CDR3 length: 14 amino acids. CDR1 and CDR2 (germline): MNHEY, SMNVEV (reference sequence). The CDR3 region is CASSLSGGGNEQYF.

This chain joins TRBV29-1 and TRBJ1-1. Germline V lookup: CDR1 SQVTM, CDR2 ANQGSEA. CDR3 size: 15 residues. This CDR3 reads CSVESLDNMNTEAFF.

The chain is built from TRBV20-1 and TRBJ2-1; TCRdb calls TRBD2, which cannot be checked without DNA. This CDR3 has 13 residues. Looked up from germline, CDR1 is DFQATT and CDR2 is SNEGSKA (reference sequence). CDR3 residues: CSAREEGDNEQFF.

Here the CDR3 reads CASSQDGNQPQHF. The J gene is TRBJ1-5, the V gene TRBV3-1. Germline lookup yields CDR1 LGHDT and CDR2 YNNKEL (reference sequence). The CDR3 loop spans 13 amino acids.

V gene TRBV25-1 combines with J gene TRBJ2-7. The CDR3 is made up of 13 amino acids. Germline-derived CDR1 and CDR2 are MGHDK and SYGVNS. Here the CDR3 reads CASSDEYSYEQYF.

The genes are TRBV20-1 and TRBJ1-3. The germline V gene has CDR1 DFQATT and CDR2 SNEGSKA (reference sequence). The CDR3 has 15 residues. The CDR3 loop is CSASARVGAGNTIYF.

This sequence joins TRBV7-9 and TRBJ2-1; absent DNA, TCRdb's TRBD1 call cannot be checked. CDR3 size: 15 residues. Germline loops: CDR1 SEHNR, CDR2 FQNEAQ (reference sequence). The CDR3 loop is CASSIPGTGYNEQFF.

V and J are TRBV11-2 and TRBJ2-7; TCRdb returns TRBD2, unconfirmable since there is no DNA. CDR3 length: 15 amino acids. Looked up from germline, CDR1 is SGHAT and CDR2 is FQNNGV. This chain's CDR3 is CASSKPGLAPYEQYF.

The CDR3 region is CASSLDPSGAVEAFF. The chain links TRBV5-1 to TRBJ1-1; the TCRdb call, TRBD1, lacks DNA for checking. In germline, CDR1 is SGHRS, CDR2 YFSETQ. The CDR3 extends over 15 amino acids.

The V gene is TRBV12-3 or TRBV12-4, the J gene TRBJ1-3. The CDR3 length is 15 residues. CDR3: CASSSDRSSGNTIYF.

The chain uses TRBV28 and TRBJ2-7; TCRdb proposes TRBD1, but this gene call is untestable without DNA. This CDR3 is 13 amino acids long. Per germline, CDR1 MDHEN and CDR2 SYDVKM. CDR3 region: CASSPRIRLGQYF.

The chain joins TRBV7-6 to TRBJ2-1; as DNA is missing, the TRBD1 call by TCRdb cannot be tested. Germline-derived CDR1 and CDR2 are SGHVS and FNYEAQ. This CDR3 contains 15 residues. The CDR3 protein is CASSSGTGVNNEQFF. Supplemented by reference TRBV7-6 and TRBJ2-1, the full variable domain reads GAGVSQSPRYKVTKRGQDVALRCDPISGHVSLYWYRQALGQGPEFLTYFNYEAQQDKSGLPNDRFSAERPEGSISTLTIQRTEQRDSAMYRCASSSGTGVNNEQFFGPGTRLTVL.

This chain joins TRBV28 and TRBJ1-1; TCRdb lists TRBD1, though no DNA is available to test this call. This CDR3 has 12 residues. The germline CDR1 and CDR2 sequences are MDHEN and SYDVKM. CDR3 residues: CASNDRGTEAFF. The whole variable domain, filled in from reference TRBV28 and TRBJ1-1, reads DVKVTQSSRYLVKRTGEKVFLECVQDMDHENMFWYRQDPGLGLRLIYFSYDVKMKEKGDIPEGYSVSREKKERFSLILESASTNQTSMYLCASNDRGTEAFFGQGTRLTVV.

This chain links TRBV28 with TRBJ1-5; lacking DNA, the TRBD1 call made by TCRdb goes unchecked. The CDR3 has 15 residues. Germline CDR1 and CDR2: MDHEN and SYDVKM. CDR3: CASSQTGVVVEPQHF.

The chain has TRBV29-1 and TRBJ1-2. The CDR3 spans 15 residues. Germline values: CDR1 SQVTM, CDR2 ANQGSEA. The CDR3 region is CSVGAGDSKNYGYTF.

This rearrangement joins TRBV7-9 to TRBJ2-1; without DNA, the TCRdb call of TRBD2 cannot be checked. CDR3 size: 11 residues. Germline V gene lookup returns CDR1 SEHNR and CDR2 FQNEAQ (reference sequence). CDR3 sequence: CASSLEGVQFF.

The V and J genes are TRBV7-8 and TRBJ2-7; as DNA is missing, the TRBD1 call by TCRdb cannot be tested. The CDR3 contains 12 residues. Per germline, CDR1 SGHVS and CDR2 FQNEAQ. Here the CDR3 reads CATLRETGEQYF.

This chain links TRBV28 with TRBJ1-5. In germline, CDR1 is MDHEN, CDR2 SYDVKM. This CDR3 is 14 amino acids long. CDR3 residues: CASSHKGWGQPQHF.

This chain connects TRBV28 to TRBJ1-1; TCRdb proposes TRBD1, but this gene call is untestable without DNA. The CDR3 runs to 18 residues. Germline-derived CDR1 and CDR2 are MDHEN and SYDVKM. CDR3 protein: CASSGPGQAFSGDTEAFF.

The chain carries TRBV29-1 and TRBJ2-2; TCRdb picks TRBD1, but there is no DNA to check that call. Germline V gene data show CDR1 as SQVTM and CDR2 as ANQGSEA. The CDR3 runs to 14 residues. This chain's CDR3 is CSVTGTGEAGELFF.

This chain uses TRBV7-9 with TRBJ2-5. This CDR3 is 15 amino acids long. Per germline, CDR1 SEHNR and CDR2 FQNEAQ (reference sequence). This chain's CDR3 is CASSRPTEVGETQYF.

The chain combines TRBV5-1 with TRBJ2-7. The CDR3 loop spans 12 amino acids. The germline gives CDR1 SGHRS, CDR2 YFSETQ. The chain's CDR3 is CASSLSGLEQYF.

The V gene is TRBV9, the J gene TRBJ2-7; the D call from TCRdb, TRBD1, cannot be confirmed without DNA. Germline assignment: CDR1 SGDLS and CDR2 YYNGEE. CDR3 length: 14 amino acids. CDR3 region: CASSVGGNSAEQYF.

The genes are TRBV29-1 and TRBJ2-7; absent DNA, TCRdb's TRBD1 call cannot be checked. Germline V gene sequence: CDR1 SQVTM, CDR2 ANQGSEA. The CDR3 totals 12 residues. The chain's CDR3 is CSAGQYPYEQYF.

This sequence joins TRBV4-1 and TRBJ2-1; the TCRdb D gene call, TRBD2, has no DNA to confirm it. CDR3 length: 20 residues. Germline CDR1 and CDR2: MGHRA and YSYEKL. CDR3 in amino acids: CASSQDPLLAGGTSYNEQFF.

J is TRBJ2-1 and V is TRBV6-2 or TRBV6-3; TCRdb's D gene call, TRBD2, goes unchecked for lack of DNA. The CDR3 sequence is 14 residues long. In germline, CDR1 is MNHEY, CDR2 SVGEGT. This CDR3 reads CASERGAFHNEQFF.

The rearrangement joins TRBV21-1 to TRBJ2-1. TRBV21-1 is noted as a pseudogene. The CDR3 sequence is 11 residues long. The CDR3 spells CASSKVAEQFF.

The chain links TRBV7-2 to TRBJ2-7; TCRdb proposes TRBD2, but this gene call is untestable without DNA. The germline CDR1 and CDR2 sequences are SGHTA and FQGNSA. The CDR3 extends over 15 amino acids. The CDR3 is CASSDGLAVGYEQYF.

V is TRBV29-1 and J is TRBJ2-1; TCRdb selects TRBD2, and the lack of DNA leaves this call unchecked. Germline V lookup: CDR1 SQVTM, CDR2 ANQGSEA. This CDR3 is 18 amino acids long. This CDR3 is CSVDGISGGFSSYNEQFF.